This TCR beta chain was documented in a study of T cell clones after liver transplantation. The wider study: TCRbeta sequencing after a pre-transplant mixed lymphocyte reaction identified graft-donor-reactive clones, later tracked in post-transplant blood. General study points: Compared with third party-reactive sequences, donor-reactive ones declined more, independent of withdrawal success.

Losses at the gene ends were 0 bases for V and 4 bases for J; bases not matched to a gene: 9. This CDR3 comprises 17 residues. Germline CDR1 and CDR2: KGHSH and LQKENI. Points on this clone: Its antigen is as yet unknown.

The method was immunoSEQ multiplex PCR; TCRdb's version includes in-frame clones alone and lacks a portion of them. The data show roughly 80,000 clones, about 82% seen once. Material: CD4+ T cells from blood, obtained approximately 3.5 years after liver transplant. The V call is TRBV18, the J call TRBJ2-1; 7 nucleotides agree with TRBD2. This sequence originates from a human patient who received a liver transplant. These T cells may partly come from the graft donor. The CDR3 DNA reads TGTGCCAGCTCACCACCTCGGGCGGGAGCGAGTTACAATGAGCAGTTCTTC. Its protein is CASSPPRAGASYNEQFF.